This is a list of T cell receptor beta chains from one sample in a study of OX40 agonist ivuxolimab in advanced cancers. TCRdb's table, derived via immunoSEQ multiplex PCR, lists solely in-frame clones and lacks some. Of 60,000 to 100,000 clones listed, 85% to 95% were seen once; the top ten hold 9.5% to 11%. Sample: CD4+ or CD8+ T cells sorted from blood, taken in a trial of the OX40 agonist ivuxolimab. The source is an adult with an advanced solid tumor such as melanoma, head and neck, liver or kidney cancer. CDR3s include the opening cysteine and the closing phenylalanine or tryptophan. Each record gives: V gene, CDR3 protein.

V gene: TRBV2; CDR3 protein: CASTLDRGPPLNTEAFF
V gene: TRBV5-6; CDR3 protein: CASSQTGFNEKLFF
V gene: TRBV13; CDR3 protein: CASSFSGEGVNTEAFF
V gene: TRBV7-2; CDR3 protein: CASSLAQLAGGRRETQYF
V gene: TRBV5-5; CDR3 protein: CASSLEPGGWGNQPQHF
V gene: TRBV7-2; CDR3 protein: CASSFFGAEYTEAFF
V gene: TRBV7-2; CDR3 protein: CASSSGQPTGELFF
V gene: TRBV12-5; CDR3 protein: CASGLVIEGPGNQPQHF
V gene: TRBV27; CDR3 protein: CASSLSPGLGPYNEQFF
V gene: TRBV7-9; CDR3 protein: CASSLSGTGASGMGYTF
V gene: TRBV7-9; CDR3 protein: CASSSEAYRGNQPQHF
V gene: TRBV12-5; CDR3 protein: CASGPPQERPLGGEQFF
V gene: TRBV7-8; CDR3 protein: CASSSRGTIEKLFF
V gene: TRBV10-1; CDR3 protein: CASSARLTVGRGYTF
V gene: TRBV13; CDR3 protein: CASALGNYGYTF
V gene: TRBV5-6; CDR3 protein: CASSSKGGNQPQHF
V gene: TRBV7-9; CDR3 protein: CASSTGTVFYEQYF
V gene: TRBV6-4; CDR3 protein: CASSEKGGGGTDTQYF
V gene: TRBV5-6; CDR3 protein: CASSLQARDSEQHF
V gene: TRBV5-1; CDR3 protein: CASSTKTGAGEQYF
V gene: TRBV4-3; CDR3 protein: CASSQGYSGGVVYEQYF
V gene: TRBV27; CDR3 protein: CASFRTGEVTDTQYF
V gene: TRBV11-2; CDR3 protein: CASTEVGVVMDEQYF
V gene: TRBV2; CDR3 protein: CASGGAAYGQYF
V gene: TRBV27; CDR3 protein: CASSLSGGALETQYF
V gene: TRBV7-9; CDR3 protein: CASSLLEETQYF
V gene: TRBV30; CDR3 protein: CAWTGYAGGGPDTQYF
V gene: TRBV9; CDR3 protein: CASSGRDSFTDTQYF
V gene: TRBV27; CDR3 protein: CASRQGVSNQPQHF